This entry lists 30 T cell receptor beta chains sequenced from one sample in a study of T cell changes during pregnancy in multiple sclerosis. The table came from immunoSEQ multiplex PCR; TCRdb's copy has only in-frame clones and leaves some out. The table records roughly 59,000 clones, under 95% of them present only once. The specimen comprised peripheral blood, sampled in the third trimester of pregnancy. These receptor sequences come from a female donor in good health, enrolled as a control in a pregnancy study.

The J gene is TRBJ2-7, the V gene TRBV9; D might be TRBD2 (5 bases). In germline, CDR1 is SGDLS, CDR2 YYNGEE. This CDR3 has 14 residues. Trimming pared 3 bases from V and 3 bases from J, leaving 13 bases between. The CDR3 DNA is TGTGCCAGCAGCGAGTGGGGAGACGGCTACGAGCAGTACTTC. This sequence encodes CASSEWGDGYEQYF.

In its sample, this clone was seen once. The chain combines TRBV9 with TRBJ2-2, with 8 nucleotides matching TRBD1. Germline CDR1 reads SGDLS; CDR2 reads YYNGEE. The CDR3 sequence is 16 residues long. J lost 1 base, V lost 4 bases, and 6 bases had no gene match. The CDR3 DNA reads TGTGCCAGCAGCATTGGACAGGGAGGGAACACCGGGGAGCTGTTTTTT. The encoded protein is CASSIGQGGNTGELFF.

This chain connects TRBV7-9 to TRBJ1-1; no definite D call. CDR1 and CDR2 (germline): SEHNR, FQNEAQ (reference sequence). Between the trimmed V and J ends, which lost 1 base and 0 bases, there was a span of 3 bases. The CDR3 spans 13 residues. CDR3 coding DNA: TGTGCCAGCAGCTTAGTAGTGAACACTGAAGCTTTCTTT. Translated, it gives CASSLVVNTEAFF.

The CDR3 loop reads CASGLVGGGRRNEKLFF. As DNA, the CDR3 is TGTGCTAGTGGTTTGGTAGGGGGGGGTCGCCGTAATGAAAAACTGTTTTTT. The rearrangement uses TRBV12-5 and TRBJ1-4; TRBD1 is a possible D gene (6 bases). This CDR3 contains 17 residues. Per the germline V gene, CDR1 is LGHNT and CDR2 is FRNRAP. The germline V and J ends were trimmed by 0 bases and 4 bases, with 15 bases remaining between them.

The V and J genes are TRBV7-2 and TRBJ1-1; a possible D gene is TRBD1 (6 bases). Germline V lookup: CDR1 SGHTA, CDR2 FQGNSA. There are 12 residues in the CDR3. V was trimmed by 3 bases and J by 11 bases, leaving 13 bases between them. The CDR3 protein is CASSFRAQGAFF. The CDR3 DNA follows: TGTGCCAGCAGCTTTAGGGCTCAGGGGGCTTTCTTT.

This CDR3 is CASSVAPSGGTYEQYF. CDR3 nucleotides: TGTGCCAGCAGCGTAGCCCCTAGCGGGGGTACCTACGAGCAGTACTTC. The V gene is TRBV9, the J gene TRBJ2-7; 10 nucleotides align to TRBD2. Germline V gives CDR1 SGDLS, CDR2 YYNGEE. The V and J ends lost 0 bases and 2 bases, in that order; junction bases with no gene match: 5. The CDR3 is made up of 16 amino acids.

The chain combines TRBV29-1 with TRBJ1-1; D might be TRBD1 (6 bases). Per germline, CDR1 SQVTM and CDR2 ANQGSEA. The V gene lost 8 bases and the J gene lost 4 bases, with 11 bases spanning the gap. The CDR3 is 11 residues long. The chain's CDR3 is CSCQGRTEAFF. The CDR3 DNA reads TGCAGCTGTCAGGGGCGCACTGAAGCTTTCTTT.

The sample holds a few counts of this clone. The chain has TRBV15 and TRBJ1-5; D is perhaps TRBD1 (6 bases). The CDR3 spans 15 residues. Per the germline V gene, CDR1 is LNHNV and CDR2 is YYDKDF (reference sequence). The ends were cut back, 6 bases at V and 6 bases at J, with 18 bases in the middle. The CDR3 spells CATSPGQQGFQPQHF. For the CDR3, the DNA is TGTGCCACCAGTCCGGGACAACAAGGGTTTCAGCCCCAGCATTTT.

The rearrangement uses TRBV28 and TRBJ2-7; TRBD1 matches 9 bases. The CDR3 length is 14 residues. The V gene's germline CDR1 is MDHEN and CDR2 SYDVKM. V gave up 8 bases and J gave up 13 bases; unmatched junction bases: 18. CDR3 bases: TGTGCCAGCTCCACGCCGGGACAGGGTCTTCGGTACTACTTC. Translating gives CASSTPGQGLRYYF.

The rearrangement joins TRBV9 to TRBJ2-3, with D possibly TRBD1 on 5 matching bases. CDR3 length: 17 amino acids. V lost 3 bases and J lost 2, with 19 bases in between. CDR1 SGDLS and CDR2 YYNGEE come from the germline V gene. CDR3 region: CASSGSRRVAVTDTQYF. In nucleotides, the CDR3 is TGTGCCAGCAGCGGCTCCCGCAGGGTGGCCGTCACAGATACGCAGTATTTT.

This chain connects TRBV5-1 to TRBJ2-5, with TRBD2 matching over 12 bases. The V and J ends lost 4 bases and 2 bases, in that order; junction bases with no gene match: 6. The V gene's germline CDR1 is SGHRS and CDR2 YFSETQ. This CDR3 spans 16 amino acids. CDR3 loop: CASSAGLAGPQETQYF. CDR3 sequence (DNA): TGCGCCAGCAGCGCAGGACTAGCGGGGCCTCAAGAGACCCAGTACTTC.

CDR3 residues: CASSPRGRVSQPQHF. CDR3 DNA sequence: TGTGCCAGCAGTCCTAGGGGGCGCGTGAGTCAGCCCCAGCATTTT. The chain joins TRBV28 to TRBJ1-5, with 7 bases identical to TRBD1. Germline V gene sequence: CDR1 MDHEN, CDR2 SYDVKM. With V trimmed by 5 bases and J by 6 bases, 10 bases remained unmatched. The CDR3 has 15 amino acids.

This sequence joins TRBV2 and TRBJ2-1; 7 bases are shared with TRBD2. The CDR3 extends over 13 amino acids. The junction had 8 bases not matched to a gene; V was cut back by 5 bases and J by 10 bases. Germline values: CDR1 SNHLY, CDR2 FYNNEI. This CDR3 is CASSKGLKQEQFF. CDR3 in DNA: TGTGCCAGCAGTAAGGGACTAAAGCAAGAGCAGTTCTTC.

This clone appeared a single time. The chain employs TRBV7-2 and TRBJ1-1, with TRBD1 as a possible D gene (5 bases). The germline CDR1 and CDR2 sequences are SGHTA and FQGNSA. There are 16 residues in the CDR3. The ends were cut back, 2 bases at V and 0 bases at J, with 13 bases in the middle. CDR3 bases: TGTGCCAGCAGCTTATTCAGGGTAGAAATGAACACTGAAGCTTTCTTT. The encoded protein is CASSLFRVEMNTEAFF.

The genes are TRBV10-2 and TRBJ1-2; perhaps TRBD1 as D (6 bases). Trimming stripped 3 bases from V and 2 bases from J, with 7 bases between. The CDR3 has 13 residues. Germline CDR1 is WSHSY and CDR2 is SAAADI. CDR3 amino acids: CASSDTGNYGYTF. The CDR3 nucleotides are TGCGCCAGCAGTGACACAGGGAACTATGGCTACACCTTC.

The genes are TRBV19 and TRBJ1-3, with D tentatively TRBD1 (6 bases). Trimming removed 7 bases from V and 0 bases from J, with 13 bases in between. Germline V gives CDR1 LNHDA, CDR2 SQIVND (reference sequence). The CDR3 runs 15 residues. In DNA, the CDR3 is TGTGCCAGTACCACCGGACAGACCTCTGGAAACACCATATATTTT. This encodes CASTTGQTSGNTIYF.

The chain carries TRBV6-1 and TRBJ2-3; the D gene is possibly TRBD2 (5 bases). This CDR3 has 13 amino acids. Germline V gives CDR1 MNHNS, CDR2 SASEGT. The V gene lost 7 bases and the J gene lost 5 bases, with 13 bases spanning the gap. CDR3 nucleotide sequence: TGTGCCAGCAAGGCTGGGAGATTAGATACGCAGTATTTT. Amino acid sequence: CASKAGRLDTQYF.

The DNA for the CDR3 is TGCGCCAGCAGCCAAGCTTTTAGTAATACGCAGTATTTT. The encoded protein is CASSQAFSNTQYF. The V call is TRBV4-1, the J call TRBJ2-3; D is unresolved. V was clipped by 1 base and J by 7 bases, with 9 bases between them. This CDR3 region has 13 residues. CDR1 MGHRA and CDR2 YSYEKL come from the germline V gene.

This chain uses TRBV4-3 with TRBJ2-6; TRBD2 is a possible D gene (5 bases). V lost 4 bases and J 0 bases, leaving 22 bases between the germline ends. Germline-derived CDR1 and CDR2 are LGHNA and YSLEER. This CDR3 contains 20 residues. This CDR3 reads CASSLKYQAAGSSGANVLTF. CDR3 DNA: TGCGCCAGCAGCCTCAAGTATCAGGCCGCTGGGAGCTCTGGGGCCAACGTCCTGACTTTC.

This chain uses TRBV5-6 with TRBJ2-7, with TRBD1 identical over 9 bases. CDR1 and CDR2 from the germline V gene are SGHDT and YYEEEE. CDR3 length: 16 amino acids. V lost 2 bases and J lost 3; bases outside the gene matches: 9. CDR3 coding DNA: TGTGCCAGCAGCTTTCTAGAGACAGGGGGGGTCTACGAGCAGTACTTC. This sequence encodes CASSFLETGGVYEQYF.

This clone was seen a handful of times. This rearrangement joins TRBV5-1 to TRBJ1-1; no definite D call. V was cut by 3 bases and J by 6 bases, with 12 bases left in between. Germline V gene data show CDR1 as SGHRS and CDR2 as YFSETQ. The CDR3 covers 13 residues. CDR3 bases: TGCGCCAGCAGCTCGCCCCTATTTGCTGAAGCTTTCTTT. Amino acid sequence: CASSSPLFAEAFF.

The chain carries TRBV7-3 and TRBJ2-4; D is perhaps TRBD2 (5 bases). This CDR3 is 15 amino acids long. Trimming stripped 5 bases from V and 6 bases from J, with 17 bases between. CDR1 is SGHTA, CDR2 FQGTGA, per germline. This chain's CDR3 is CASSPVASEGNIQYF. The CDR3 DNA is TGTGCCAGCAGCCCGGTAGCGTCCGAGGGAAACATTCAGTACTTC.

The chain has TRBV4-3 and TRBJ1-1; D is perhaps TRBD1 (6 bases). Trimming cost V 2 bases and J 4 bases, with 14 bases left between them. Per germline, CDR1 LGHNA and CDR2 YSLEER. This CDR3 spans 15 amino acids. This chain's CDR3 is CASSQTGSKGTEAFF. In DNA form, the CDR3 reads TGCGCCAGCAGCCAAACAGGGTCGAAGGGCACTGAAGCTTTCTTT.

This rearrangement joins TRBV7-9 to TRBJ1-2, with D hard to call. V lost 1 base to trimming and J lost 4 bases, with 7 bases between them. The CDR3 is made up of 13 amino acids. Germline CDR1 SEHNR, CDR2 FQNEAQ (reference sequence). The CDR3 spells CASSLVQFYGYTF. The CDR3 nucleotides read TGTGCCAGCAGCTTAGTCCAGTTCTATGGCTACACCTTC. Variable domain in full (rest from reference TRBV7-9 and TRBJ1-2): DTGVSQNPRHKITKRGQNVTFRCDPISEHNRLYWYRQTLGQGPEFLTYFQNEAQLEKSRLLSDRFSAERPKGSFSTLEIQRTEQGDSAMYLCASSLVQFYGYTFGSGTRLTVV.

CDR3: CAWSVQGGNQPQHF. The DNA for the CDR3 is TGTGCCTGGAGTGTACAGGGGGGTAATCAGCCCCAGCATTTT. The J gene is TRBJ1-5, the V gene TRBV30; 8 bases align to TRBD1. The V gene's germline CDR1 is GTSNPN and CDR2 SVGIG (reference sequence). The CDR3 contains 14 residues. The V segment lost 0 bases and the J segment 4 bases; nucleotides outside the gene matches: 2.

This clone has only one observation. V is TRBV7-8 and J is TRBJ2-1; D call uncertain. The germline V gene has CDR1 SGHVS and CDR2 FQNEAQ. V was pared by 1 base and J by 1 base, with 8 bases between. CDR3 length: 15 residues. The CDR3 reads CASSLVRISYNEQFF. CDR3 nucleotide sequence: TGTGCCAGCAGCTTAGTGCGTATATCCTACAATGAGCAGTTCTTC.

This chain uses TRBV29-1 with TRBJ1-4, with D maybe TRBD1 (5 bases). This CDR3 spans 13 amino acids. CDR1 is SQVTM, CDR2 ANQGSEA, per germline. V gave up 1 base and J gave up 7 bases, with 10 bases separating them. CDR3 sequence reads: CSVEVPGLEKLFF. The CDR3 region has the DNA TGCAGCGTTGAAGTTCCAGGGCTTGAAAAACTGTTTTTT.

The chain joins TRBV25-1 to TRBJ2-5, with D perhaps matching TRBD2 (6 bases). V was trimmed by 7 bases and J by 5 bases, leaving 11 bases between them. Germline CDR1 is MGHDK and CDR2 is SYGVNS. This CDR3 spans 12 amino acids. DNA of the CDR3: TGTGCCAGCAATGGGGGAGGCGAGACCCAGTACTTC. Encoded protein: CASNGGGETQYF.

DNA for the CDR3: TGTGCCAGCAGCTTAGGTGGCGGGGGGCGCGGGACTGAAGCTTTCTTT. This translates into CASSLGGGGRGTEAFF. The chain links TRBV7-9 to TRBJ1-1; tentative D call: TRBD1 (6 bases). In germline, CDR1 is SEHNR, CDR2 FQNEAQ (reference sequence). CDR3 size: 16 residues. With 1 base removed from V and 5 bases from J, the gap between germline ends came to 17 bases. The full variable domain, with the rest looked up from reference TRBV7-9 and TRBJ1-1, is DTGVSQNPRHKITKRGQNVTFRCDPISEHNRLYWYRQTLGQGPEFLTYFQNEAQLEKSRLLSDRFSAERPKGSFSTLEIQRTEQGDSAMYLCASSLGGGGRGTEAFFGQGTRLTVV.

This rearrangement joins TRBV28 to TRBJ2-3; 13 nucleotides match TRBD2. The CDR3 has 15 residues. The V and J ends lost 5 bases and 6 bases, in that order; junction bases with no gene match: 5. Germline assignment: CDR1 MDHEN and CDR2 SYDVKM. The CDR3 nucleotides are TGTGCCAGCAGTCCGGGACTAGCGGGGTGGGATACGCAGTATTTT. As protein: CASSPGLAGWDTQYF.